This entry lists 9 T cell receptor beta chains sequenced from one sample in a study of cytomegalovirus exposure and HLA in healthy donors. Amplification used 60 Vbeta primers and 13 Jbeta primers. Clones were sequenced by immunoSEQ multiplex PCR, and TCRdb holds only the in-frame ones, with some missing. The sample carries roughly 150,000 clones, approximately 82% recorded once. The sample comprised PBMCs. These receptors were taken from a male donor in good health and CMV-seronegative.

The genes are TRBV4-3 and TRBJ2-7, with D perhaps matching TRBD2 (6 bases). There are 18 residues in the CDR3. Germline CDR1 and CDR2: LGHNA and YSLEER. The V and J ends lost 0 bases and 1 base respectively, with 19 bases between them. CDR3 sequence: CASSQDSGGAGISYEQYF. CDR3 sequence (DNA): TGCGCCAGCAGCCAAGATTCCGGCGGGGCAGGGATTTCCTACGAGCAGTACTTC.

The chain joins TRBV12-2 to TRBJ1-2; the table's D call of TRBD1 was not tested on the DNA. TRBV12-2 is marked as a pseudogene. The CDR3 contains 13 residues. This CDR3 reads CASRSQGVYGYTF. The CDR3 DNA is TGTGCAAGTCGCTCACAGGGGGTCTATGGCTACACCTTC.

The chain recombines TRBV5-4 with TRBJ2-7; 11 bases are a match to TRBD1. This CDR3 contains 16 residues. Germline CDR1 is SGHNT and CDR2 is YYREEE (reference sequence). The junction had 11 bases not matched to a gene; V was cut back by 4 bases and J by 5 bases. CDR3 sequence reads: CASSDRDRGIVDEQYF. The DNA of the CDR3 is TGTGCCAGCAGCGACCGGGACAGGGGGATAGTGGACGAGCAGTACTTC.

The chain employs TRBV29-1 and TRBJ2-3; possibly TRBD1 for D (6 bases). This CDR3 contains 13 residues. Trimming removed 6 bases at V and 6 bases at J, with 16 bases between. Looked up from germline, CDR1 is SQVTM and CDR2 is ANQGSEA. The CDR3 reads CSVDSQGVDTQYF. DNA of the CDR3: TGCAGCGTCGATTCACAGGGAGTGGATACGCAGTATTTT.

The rearrangement links TRBV6-5 to TRBJ2-7; D possibly corresponds to TRBD1 (8 bases). V was trimmed by 7 bases and J by 6 bases, leaving 19 bases between them. The CDR3 is made up of 14 amino acids. Per germline, CDR1 MNHEY and CDR2 SVGAGI. CDR3 nucleotides: TGTGCCAGCACCACGGGGGGCAGGGGGCGCGAGCAGTACTTC. Protein sequence: CASTTGGRGREQYF.

The chain is built from TRBV6-4 and TRBJ2-2, with 8 bases identical to TRBD2. V shed 0 bases, J shed 5 bases, and the junction held 8 bases outside the gene matches. The CDR3 runs to 17 residues. Germline CDR1 and CDR2: MRHNA and SNTAGT. CDR3 in amino acids: CASSDSMLAGRTGELFF. The CDR3 DNA follows: TGTGCCAGCAGTGACTCGATGTTAGCGGGACGGACCGGGGAGCTGTTTTTT.

The chain has TRBV9 and TRBJ1-2; D not resolved. CDR1 SGDLS and CDR2 YYNGEE come from the germline V gene. The length of the CDR3 is 14 residues. Trimming cost V 4 bases and J 1 base, with 11 bases left between them. The CDR3 region is CASSRRWSNYGYTF. CDR3 in DNA: TGTGCCAGCAGCCGGCGTTGGAGTAACTATGGCTACACCTTC.

The chain employs TRBV14 and TRBJ2-1; 7 bases are shared with TRBD1. The V gene end was trimmed by 3 bases and the J gene end by 9 bases; junction bases not matched to a gene: 5. Per germline, CDR1 SGHDN and CDR2 FVKESK. The CDR3 runs to 13 residues. CDR3 loop: CASSHTGAGEQFF. As DNA, the CDR3 is TGTGCCAGCAGCCATACAGGGGCGGGTGAGCAGTTCTTC.

CDR3 residues: CASSSALAGLQETQYF. For the CDR3, the DNA is TGCGCCAGCAGCTCCGCCTTGGCGGGGCTCCAAGAGACCCAGTACTTC. The J gene is TRBJ2-5, the V gene TRBV5-1; possibly TRBD2 for D (6 bases). The germline CDR1 and CDR2 sequences are SGHRS and YFSETQ. V lost 3 bases and J lost 1, with 16 bases in between. The CDR3 totals 16 residues.